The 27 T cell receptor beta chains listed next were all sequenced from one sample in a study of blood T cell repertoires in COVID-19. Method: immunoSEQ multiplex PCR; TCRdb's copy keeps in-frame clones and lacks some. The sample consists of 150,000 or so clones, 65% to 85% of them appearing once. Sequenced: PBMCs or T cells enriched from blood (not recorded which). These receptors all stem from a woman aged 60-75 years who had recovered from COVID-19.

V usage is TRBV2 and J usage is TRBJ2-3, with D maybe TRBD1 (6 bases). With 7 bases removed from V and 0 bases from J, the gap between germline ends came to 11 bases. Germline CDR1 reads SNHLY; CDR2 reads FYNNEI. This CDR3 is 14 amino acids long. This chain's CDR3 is CASKGGASTDTQYF. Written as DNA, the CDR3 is TGTGCCAGCAAAGGGGGAGCTAGCACAGATACGCAGTATTTT.

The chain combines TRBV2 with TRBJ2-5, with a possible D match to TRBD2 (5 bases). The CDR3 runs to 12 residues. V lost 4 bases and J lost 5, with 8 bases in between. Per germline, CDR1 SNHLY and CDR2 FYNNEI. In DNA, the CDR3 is TGTGCCAGCAGTGCCCCGGGGGAGACCCAGTACTTC. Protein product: CASSAPGETQYF.

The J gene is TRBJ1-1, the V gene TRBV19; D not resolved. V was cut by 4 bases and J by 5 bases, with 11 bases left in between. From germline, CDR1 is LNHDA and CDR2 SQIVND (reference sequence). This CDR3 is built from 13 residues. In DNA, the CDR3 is TGTGCCAGTAGTACCCTGGGAGGGACTGAAGCTTTCTTT. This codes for CASSTLGGTEAFF.

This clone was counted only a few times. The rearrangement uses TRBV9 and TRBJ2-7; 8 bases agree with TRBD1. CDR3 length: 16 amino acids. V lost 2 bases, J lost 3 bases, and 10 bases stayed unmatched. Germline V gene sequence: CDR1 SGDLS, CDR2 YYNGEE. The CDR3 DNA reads TGTGCCAGCAGCGTGGGTTACGGGACAGGCCACTACGAGCAGTACTTC. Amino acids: CASSVGYGTGHYEQYF.

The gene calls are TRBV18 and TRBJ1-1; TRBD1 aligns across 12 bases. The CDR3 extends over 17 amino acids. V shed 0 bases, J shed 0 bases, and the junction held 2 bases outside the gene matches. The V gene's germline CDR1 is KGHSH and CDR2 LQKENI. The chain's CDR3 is CASSPPGQGAMNTEAFF. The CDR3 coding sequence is TGTGCCAGCTCACCACCGGGACAGGGGGCTATGAACACTGAAGCTTTCTTT.

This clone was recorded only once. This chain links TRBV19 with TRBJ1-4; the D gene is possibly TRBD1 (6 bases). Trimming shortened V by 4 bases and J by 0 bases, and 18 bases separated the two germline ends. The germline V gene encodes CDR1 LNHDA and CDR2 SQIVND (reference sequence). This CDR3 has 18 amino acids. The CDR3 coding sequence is TGTGCCAGTAGTAACTTCCGGGACACCTCAGCAACTAATGAAAAACTGTTTTTT. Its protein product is CASSNFRDTSATNEKLFF.

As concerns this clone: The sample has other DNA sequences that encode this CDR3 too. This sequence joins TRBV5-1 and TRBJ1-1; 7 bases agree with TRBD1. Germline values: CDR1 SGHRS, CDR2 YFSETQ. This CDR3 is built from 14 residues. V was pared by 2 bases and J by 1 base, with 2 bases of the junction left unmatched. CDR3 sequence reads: CASSLRTGNTEAFF. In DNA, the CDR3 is TGCGCCAGCAGCTTAAGGACAGGGAACACTGAAGCTTTCTTT.

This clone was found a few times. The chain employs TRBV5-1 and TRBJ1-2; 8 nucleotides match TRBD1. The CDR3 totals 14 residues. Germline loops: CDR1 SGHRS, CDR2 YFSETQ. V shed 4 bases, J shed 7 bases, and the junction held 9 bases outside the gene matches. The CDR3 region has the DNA TGCGCCAGCAGCCCGGTCGGACAGGGCTCTGGCTACACCTTC. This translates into CASSPVGQGSGYTF.

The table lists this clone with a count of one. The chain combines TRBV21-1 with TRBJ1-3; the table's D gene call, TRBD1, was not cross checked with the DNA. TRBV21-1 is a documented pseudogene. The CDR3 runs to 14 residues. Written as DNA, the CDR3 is TGTGCCAGCAGACCCAGGGGCTCTGGAAACACCATATATTTT. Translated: CASRPRGSGNTIYF.

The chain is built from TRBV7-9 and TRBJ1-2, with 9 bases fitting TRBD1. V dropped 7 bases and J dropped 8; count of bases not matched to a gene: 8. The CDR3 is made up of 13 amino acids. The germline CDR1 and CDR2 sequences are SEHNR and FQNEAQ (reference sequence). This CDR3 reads CASNTGGSFGYTF. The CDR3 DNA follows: TGTGCCAGCAATACAGGGGGCTCATTCGGCTACACCTTC.

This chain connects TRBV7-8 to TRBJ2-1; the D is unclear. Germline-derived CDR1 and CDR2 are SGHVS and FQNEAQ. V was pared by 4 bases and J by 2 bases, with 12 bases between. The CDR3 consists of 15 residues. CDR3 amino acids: CASSSERPAYNEQFF. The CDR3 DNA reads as TGTGCCAGCAGCTCTGAGAGGCCAGCCTACAATGAGCAGTTCTTC.

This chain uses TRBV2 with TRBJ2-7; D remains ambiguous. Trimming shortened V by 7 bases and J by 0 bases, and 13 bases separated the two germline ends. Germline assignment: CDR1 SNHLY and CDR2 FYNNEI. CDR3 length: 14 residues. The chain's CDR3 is CASIRPGNSYEQYF. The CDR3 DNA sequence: TGTGCCAGCATTAGGCCAGGAAACTCCTACGAGCAGTACTTC. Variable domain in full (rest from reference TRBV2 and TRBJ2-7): EPEVTQTPSHQVTQMGQEVILRCVPISNHLYFYWYRQILGQKVEFLVSFYNNEISEKSEIFDDQFSVERPDGSNFTLKIRSTKLEDSAMYFCASIRPGNSYEQYFGPGTRLTVT.

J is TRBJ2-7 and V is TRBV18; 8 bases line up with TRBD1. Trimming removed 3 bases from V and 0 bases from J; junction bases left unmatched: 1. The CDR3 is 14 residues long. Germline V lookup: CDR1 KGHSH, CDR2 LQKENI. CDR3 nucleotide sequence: TGTGCCAGCTCACCGACAGGGGACTCCTACGAGCAGTACTTC. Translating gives CASSPTGDSYEQYF.

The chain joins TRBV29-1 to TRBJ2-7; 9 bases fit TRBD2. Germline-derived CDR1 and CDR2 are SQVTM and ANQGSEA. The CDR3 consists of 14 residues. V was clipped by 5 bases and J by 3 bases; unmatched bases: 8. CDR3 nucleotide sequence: TGCAGCGTTTCCCCTTCACTAGCGGGCTACGAGCAGTACTTC. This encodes CSVSPSLAGYEQYF.

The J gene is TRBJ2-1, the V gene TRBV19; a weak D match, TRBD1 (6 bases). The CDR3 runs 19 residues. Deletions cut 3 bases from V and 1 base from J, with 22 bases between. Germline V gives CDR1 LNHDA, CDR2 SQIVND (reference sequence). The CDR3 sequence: CASSIRYSRGSGSYNEQFF. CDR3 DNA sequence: TGTGCCAGTAGTATCCGGTACTCCAGGGGCTCCGGATCCTACAATGAGCAGTTCTTC.

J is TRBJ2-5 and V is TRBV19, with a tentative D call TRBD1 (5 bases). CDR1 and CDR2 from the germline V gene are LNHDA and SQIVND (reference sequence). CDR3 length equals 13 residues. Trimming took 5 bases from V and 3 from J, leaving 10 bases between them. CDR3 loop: CASSVTREETQYF. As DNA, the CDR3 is TGTGCCAGTAGTGTCACCAGGGAAGAGACCCAGTACTTC. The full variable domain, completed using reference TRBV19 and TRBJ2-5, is DGGITQSPKYLFRKEGQNVTLSCEQNLNHDAMYWYRQDPGQGLRLIYYSQIVNDFQKGDIAEGYSVSREKKESFPLTVTSAQKNPTAFYLCASSVTREETQYFGPGTRLLVL.

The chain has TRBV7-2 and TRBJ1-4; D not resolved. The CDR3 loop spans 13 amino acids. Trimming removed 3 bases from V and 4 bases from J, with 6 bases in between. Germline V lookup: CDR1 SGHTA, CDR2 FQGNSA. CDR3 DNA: TGTGCCAGCAGCTTGGACTATAATGAAAAACTGTTTTTT. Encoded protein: CASSLDYNEKLFF.

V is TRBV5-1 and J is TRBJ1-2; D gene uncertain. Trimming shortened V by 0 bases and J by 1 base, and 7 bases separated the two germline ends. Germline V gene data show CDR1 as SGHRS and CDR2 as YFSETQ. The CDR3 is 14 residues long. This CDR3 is CASSLGEINYGYTF. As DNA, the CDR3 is TGCGCCAGCAGCTTGGGGGAGATTAACTATGGCTACACCTTC. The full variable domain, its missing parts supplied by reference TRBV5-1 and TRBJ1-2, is KAGVTQTPRYLIKTRGQQVTLSCSPISGHRSVSWYQQTPGQGLQFLFEYFSETQRNKGNFPGRFSGRQFSNSRSEMNVSTLELGDSALYLCASSLGEINYGYTFGSGTRLTVV.

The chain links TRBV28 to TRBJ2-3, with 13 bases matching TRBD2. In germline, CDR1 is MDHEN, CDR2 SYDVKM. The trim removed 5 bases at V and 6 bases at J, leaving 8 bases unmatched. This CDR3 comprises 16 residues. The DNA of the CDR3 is TGTGCCAGCAGTCTAGGGACTAGCGGGATGAGGGATACGCAGTATTTT. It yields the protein CASSLGTSGMRDTQYF.

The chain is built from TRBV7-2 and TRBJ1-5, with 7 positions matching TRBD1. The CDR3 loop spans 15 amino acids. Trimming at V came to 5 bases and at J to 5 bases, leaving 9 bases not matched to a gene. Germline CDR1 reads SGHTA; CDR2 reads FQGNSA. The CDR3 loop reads CASSRRQGGHQPQHF. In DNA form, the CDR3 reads TGTGCCAGCAGCCGGAGACAGGGCGGCCATCAGCCCCAGCATTTT.

CDR3 sequence (DNA): TGTGCCAGCAGTATCATAGCGGGCTCGCCGTCCAATGAGCAGTTCTTC. It codes for CASSIIAGSPSNEQFF. This chain links TRBV27 with TRBJ2-1; 7 bases map to TRBD2. Unmatched junction bases numbered 13, after V lost 5 bases and J lost 6 bases. Germline CDR1 MNHEY, CDR2 SMNVEV (reference sequence). This CDR3 has 16 amino acids.

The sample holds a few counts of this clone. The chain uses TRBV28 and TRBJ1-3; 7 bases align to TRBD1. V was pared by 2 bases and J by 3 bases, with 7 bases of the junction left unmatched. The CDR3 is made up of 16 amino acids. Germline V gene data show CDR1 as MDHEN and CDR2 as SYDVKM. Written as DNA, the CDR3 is TGTGCCAGCAGTTTAAGGATGACAGGGAATGGAAACACCATATATTTT. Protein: CASSLRMTGNGNTIYF.

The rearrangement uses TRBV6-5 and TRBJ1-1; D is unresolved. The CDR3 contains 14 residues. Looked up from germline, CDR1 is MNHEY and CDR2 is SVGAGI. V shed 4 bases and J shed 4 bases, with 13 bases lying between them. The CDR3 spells CASSSSPRGTEAFF. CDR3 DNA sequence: TGTGCCAGCAGTTCTAGTCCGCGGGGCACTGAAGCTTTCTTT.

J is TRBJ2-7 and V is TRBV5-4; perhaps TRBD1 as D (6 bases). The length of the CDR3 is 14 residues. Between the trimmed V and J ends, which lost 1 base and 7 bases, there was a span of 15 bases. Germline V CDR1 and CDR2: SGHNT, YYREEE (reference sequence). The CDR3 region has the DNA TGTGCCAGCAGCTTGCAGGGGTCGAGGGGGGAGCAGTACTTC. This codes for CASSLQGSRGEQYF. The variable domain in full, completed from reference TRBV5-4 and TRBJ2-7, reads ETGVTQSPTHLIKTRGQQVTLRCSSQSGHNTVSWYQQALGQGPQFIFQYYREEENGRGNFPPRFSGLQFPNYSSELNVNALELDDSALYLCASSLQGSRGEQYFGPGTRLTVT.

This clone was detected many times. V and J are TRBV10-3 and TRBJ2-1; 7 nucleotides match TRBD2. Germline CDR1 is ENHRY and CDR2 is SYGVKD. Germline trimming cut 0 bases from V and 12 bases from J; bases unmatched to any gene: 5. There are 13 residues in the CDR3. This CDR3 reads CAISESGLLLQFF. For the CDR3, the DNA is TGTGCCATCAGTGAGTCGGGACTACTTCTGCAGTTCTTC.

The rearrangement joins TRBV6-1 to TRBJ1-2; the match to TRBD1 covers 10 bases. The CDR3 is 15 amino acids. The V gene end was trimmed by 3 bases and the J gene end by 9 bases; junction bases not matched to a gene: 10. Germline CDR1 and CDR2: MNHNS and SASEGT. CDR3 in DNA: TGTGCCAGCAGTGACCAGACAGGGGGCGCGTTTCGCTACACCTTC. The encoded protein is CASSDQTGGAFRYTF.

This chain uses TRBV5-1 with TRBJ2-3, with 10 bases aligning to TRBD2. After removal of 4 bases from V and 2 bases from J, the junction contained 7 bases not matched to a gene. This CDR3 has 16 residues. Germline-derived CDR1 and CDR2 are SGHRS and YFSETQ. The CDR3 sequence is CASSPPSGGYTDTQYF. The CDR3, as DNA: TGCGCCAGCAGCCCCCCTAGCGGGGGATACACAGATACGCAGTATTTT.